This is a list of T cell receptor beta chains from one sample in a study of T cells in Graves' hyperthyroidism and ophthalmopathy. MiXCR, applied by TCRdb to the multiplex PCR reads, yields one record per CDR3 protein. The sample consists of under 450,000 distinct CDR3 sequences, 15% to 18% of them appearing once. Sequences were obtained from blood. Source of these receptors: a woman aged 18-29 years with Graves' hyperthyroidism. The CDR3 runs from the conserved cysteine through the conserved F or W. The D gene is left open where the match is weak.

CDR3aa,d_gene,v_gene,j_gene
CSAPPVHTEAFF,NA,TRBV20-1,TRBJ1-1
CAISDPSGSGGTDTQYF,TRBD2,TRBV10-3,TRBJ2-3
CASSQAGQGLAKNIQYF,TRBD1,TRBV4-1,TRBJ2-4
CASSMTAPSNQPQHF,NA,TRBV6-1,TRBJ1-5
CASTWGQGGSPLHF,TRBD1,TRBV6-2/TRBV6-3,TRBJ1-6
CASSPFPIGSNQPQHF,NA,TRBV18,TRBJ1-5
CASSESTSSLWERITEAFF,NA,TRBV6-1,TRBJ1-1
CASSQGHRNEQFF,NA,TRBV3-1,TRBJ2-1
CSAPAGVSYEQYF,TRBD2,TRBV20-1,TRBJ2-7
CASSQGRQGYTGELFF,NA,TRBV3-1,TRBJ2-2
CSVPDRGRTDTQYF,TRBD1,TRBV29-1,TRBJ2-3
CASSPESARRDTQYF,NA,TRBV18,TRBJ2-3
CSAPGQGLGQPQHF,TRBD1,TRBV20-1,TRBJ1-5
CSARAGATDTQYF,NA,TRBV20-1,TRBJ2-3
CASSQLTGHPISEYF,NA,TRBV3-1,TRBJ2-3
CASWNRAGGELFF,NA,TRBV6-1,TRBJ2-2
CASKPDRGTTDTQYF,TRBD1,TRBV6-2/TRBV6-3,TRBJ2-3
CASSVTPGTSGYTDTQYF,TRBD2,TRBV5-1,TRBJ2-3
CASSQDRALGGTQYF,NA,TRBV14,TRBJ2-5
CASSLITGNSPLHF,NA,TRBV5-1,TRBJ1-6
CASRVAIATDTQYF,NA,TRBV19,TRBJ2-3
CASSLPNWKETQYF,NA,TRBV5-8,TRBJ2-5
CASSSGGGGNEKLFF,NA,TRBV9,TRBJ1-4